This T cell receptor beta chain was captured in a study of T cell responses to AZD1222 COVID-19 vaccine. Study findings and constraints: Donors were mostly white British, more females; clonal diversity possibly underestimated. Reports indicate that nearly half of spike-specific TCRs are directed at unmutated variant regions. None of the repertoires were sampled until the peak T cell response had passed. Baseline seropositivity occurred in only a handful of AZD1222 recipients.

Some clones are missing from TCRdb's copy, which holds only in-frame ones; the method was immunoSEQ multiplex PCR. This sample has 140,000 or so clones, with roughly 86% found just once. Worth noting for this clone: Its antigen remains unidentified.

The CDR3 contains 18 residues. Trimming removed 0 bases at V and 0 bases at J, with 18 bases between. The germline V gene encodes CDR1 LNHNV and CDR2 YYDKDF (reference sequence). This material consisted of peripheral blood, taken 28 days after the second dose of the MenACWY control vaccine. The chain recombines TRBV15 with TRBJ2-7, with D possibly matching TRBD1 (6 bases). The receptor's source is an adult who received the MenACWY meningococcal vaccine as a control. CDR3 sequence reads: CATSREPPGTRDSYEQYF. The CDR3 DNA reads TGTGCCACCAGCAGAGAACCTCCCGGGACAAGGGACTCCTACGAGCAGTACTTC.